This T cell receptor beta chain was sequenced during a study of blood T cells in healthy people across ages. Alongside a J-beta primer mix, a sample-barcoded 5' primer served in a second PCR lasting about 6 to 12 cycles. Each cDNA molecule received a tag from a template-switch adaptor that had 12 random nucleotides. TCRdb re-called the 5' RACE reads with MiXCR, one entry per CDR3 protein. The table shows over a million distinct CDR3 sequences, with approximately 42% occurring only once. Germline V CDR1 and CDR2: DFQATT, SNEGSKA (reference sequence). Losses at the gene ends were 4 bases for V and 0 bases for J; bases not matched to a gene: 6. This CDR3 is built from 15 residues. Turning to this clonotype: Antigen unknown.

Broader study findings: Estimates of diversity drawn from one million T cells were considered underestimates. With donor CMV status unknown, expanded clonotype changes were possibly confounded. Donors of long life had a larger count of naive CD4+ cells and greater diversity than aged donors.

This receptor was identified in a woman between 18 and 29 years old in good health. Sequencing was carried out using blood. This rearrangement joins TRBV20-1 to TRBJ2-5, with 9 bases aligning to TRBD1. CDR3 loop: CSATRTGVYQETQYF. The CDR3 DNA is TGCAGTGCTACTCGGACAGGGGTTTACCAAGAGACCCAGTACTTC.